One sample yielded the 6 T cell receptor beta chains listed below, sequenced in a study of long-term antiretroviral therapy in people with HIV. Survey-level immunoSEQ v3.0 assays were run. Repertoires were generated with immunoSEQ multiplex PCR, while TCRdb's copy carries only in-frame clones and drops some. The sample carries 20,000 to 30,000 clones, approximately 83% recorded once. The material was unsorted PBMCs, obtained 0.7 years before starting antiretroviral therapy. These receptors came from a man between 25 and 39 years old with HIV.

The genes are TRBV10-3 and TRBJ1-1, with no clear D. The CDR3 has 12 amino acids. Germline-derived CDR1 and CDR2 are ENHRY and SYGVKD. Trimming left V 3 bases short and J 3 bases short, with 5 bases between. CDR3 region: CAISELHTEAFF. CDR3 nucleotides: TGTGCCATCAGTGAACTCCACACTGAAGCTTTCTTT.

The V call is TRBV28, the J call TRBJ1-1; 7 bases match TRBD1. J was trimmed by 1 base and V by 7 bases; bases with no gene match: 6. Germline V gives CDR1 MDHEN, CDR2 SYDVKM. The CDR3 runs to 14 residues. CDR3 in amino acids: CASTRQGPNTEAFF. The DNA of the CDR3 is TGTGCCAGCACCCGACAGGGACCGAACACTGAAGCTTTCTTT. Full variable domain (remainder filled in from reference TRBV28 and TRBJ1-1): DVKVTQSSRYLVKRTGEKVFLECVQDMDHENMFWYRQDPGLGLRLIYFSYDVKMKEKGDIPEGYSVSREKKERFSLILESASTNQTSMYLCASTRQGPNTEAFFGQGTRLTVV.

The rearrangement links TRBV19 to TRBJ2-3, with a possible D match to TRBD2 (5 bases). The CDR3 covers 19 residues. The ends were cut back, 5 bases at V and 1 base at J, with 25 bases in the middle. Germline lookup yields CDR1 LNHDA and CDR2 SQIVND (reference sequence). As DNA, the CDR3 is TGTGCCAGTAGTCCGTATACGAGGGTAAGCCGTCTTGGCACAGATACGCAGTATTTT. It specifies CASSPYTRVSRLGTDTQYF.

This clone was counted between two and nine times. This chain links TRBV4-1 with TRBJ2-7, with 7 bases aligning to TRBD1. The CDR3 spans 16 residues. Germline trimming cut 4 bases from V and 3 bases from J; bases unmatched to any gene: 12. The germline gives CDR1 MGHRA, CDR2 YSYEKL. The CDR3 loop is CASSRDREQTHYEQYF. The DNA of the CDR3 is TGCGCCAGCAGCCGAGACAGGGAGCAGACCCACTACGAGCAGTACTTC.

The J gene is TRBJ2-3, the V gene TRBV7-9, with 10 bases lining up with TRBD2. Trimming cost V 5 bases and J 12 bases; bases outside gene matches: 5. Germline V gene lookup returns CDR1 SEHNR and CDR2 FQNEAQ (reference sequence). The CDR3 runs to 12 residues. CDR3 in amino acids: CASSPTSGVQYF. The DNA of the CDR3 is TGTGCCAGCAGCCCCACTAGCGGGGTACAGTATTTT.

The chain joins TRBV19 to TRBJ2-7; unclear D gene. V lost 8 bases to trimming and J lost 4 bases, with 18 bases between them. CDR1 is LNHDA, CDR2 SQIVND, per germline (reference sequence). The CDR3 consists of 14 residues. This chain's CDR3 is CASAKTGLWYEQYF. DNA of the CDR3: TGTGCCAGTGCTAAGACGGGTCTCTGGTACGAGCAGTACTTC.